This T cell receptor beta chain was obtained from a study of T cell responses to AZD1222 COVID-19 vaccine. Overall study results and limits: Among the donors, most were white British and more were female, and clonal diversity was possibly underestimated. Regions 160-218 and 743-854 held dominance among vaccine-associated CD4 TCRs, which spanned spike.

This clone has only one observation. Its antigen is unidentified. Profiling relied on immunoSEQ multiplex PCR, and the TCRdb table lists in-frame clones only, not all of them. The table shows about 110,000 clones, with approximately 90% occurring only once. The sequencing here drew on peripheral blood, taken 28 days after the second AZD1222 dose. The TCR originated in an adult who received the AZD1222 COVID-19 vaccine.

In nucleotides, the CDR3 is TGTGCCAGCTCACCACCGGGGGGCAGGGGAGGCAAAAACATTCAGTACTTC. The encoded protein is CASSPPGGRGGKNIQYF. The rearrangement uses TRBV18 and TRBJ2-4, with D perhaps assigned TRBD1 or TRBD2 (6 bases each). Germline lookup yields CDR1 KGHSH and CDR2 LQKENI. The CDR3 runs 17 residues. V gave up 0 bases and J gave up 3 bases, with 15 bases separating them.